A single T cell receptor beta chain is shown here with its context. Its antigen is unknown. These data belong to a study of blood T cells in healthy people across ages. Total RNA was extracted at no less than 5 micrograms per sample. PCR was performed a second time for 7 to 11 cycles using a sample-barcoded 5' primer and a J-beta primer mix. In TCRdb, the 5' RACE reads were re-called with MiXCR into one record per CDR3 protein. Of roughly 800,000 distinct CDR3 sequences in the sample, 20% to 25% are singletons; the top ten hold 8% to 10%. Study observations and caveats: CMV infection status of these donors was not known.

This CDR3 has 16 residues. Germline V gene lookup returns CDR1 DFQATT and CDR2 SNEGSKA (reference sequence). These records were also assigned to another study, of T cells of mothers and their children. This second study notes: Donation was provided by three healthy Caucasian mothers along with their six children. All extracted RNA went into cDNA synthesis, about 1.6 ug per 15 ul.

The sample consisted of blood. The rearrangement links TRBV20-1 to TRBJ2-5; 12 bases line up with TRBD2. The end of the DNA fits TRBJ2-1 better, so the J call may be wrong. The source is a boy between 10 and 17 years old in good health. For the CDR3, the DNA is TGCAGTGCTAGAGATCCTAGCGGGAGGGCCTCGGATGAGCAGTTCTTC. It codes for CSARDPSGRASDEQFF.